This T cell receptor beta chain was retrieved from a study of shared clonotypes between healthy human individuals. With V trimmed by 3 bases and J by 5 bases, 2 bases remained unmatched. Germline V CDR1 and CDR2: SQVTM, ANQGSEA. The CDR3 contains 12 residues. The deep-level immunoSEQ assay was used. Clones were sequenced by immunoSEQ multiplex PCR, and TCRdb holds only the in-frame ones, with some missing. This table holds fewer than 1.6 million clones, around 98.5% found once. The clonotype was recovered from a man aged 25 to 40 in good health. The chain carries TRBV29-1 and TRBJ2-7; TRBD2 matches 9 bases. The sequencing input was naive CD4+ T cells sorted from blood. Specified subset: CD45RA+ positively selected. The CDR3: CSVDLAGHEQYF. In nucleotides, the CDR3 is TGCAGCGTTGATCTAGCGGGGCACGAGCAGTACTTC.